This T cell receptor (beta chain) originates from a study of early T cells in non-severe SARS-CoV-2 infection. Each single cDNA molecule received a unique molecular identifier. TCRdb reanalysed the 5' RACE reads using MiXCR and keeps one entry per CDR3 protein. Of just over 95,000 distinct CDR3 sequences detected, approximately 11% appear once; the ten largest clones hold around 4.7%. The CDR3 consists of 15 residues. The ends lost 3 bases at V and 3 bases at J; junction bases unmatched: 2. Germline V gene lookup returns CDR1 KGHDR and CDR2 SFDVKD. The chain joins TRBV24-1 to TRBJ2-7, with TRBD2 matching 12 bases. This TCR derives from an adult who was a healthcare worker with PCR-confirmed SARS-CoV-2 infection or an uninfected control (not recorded which). This sample comprised whole blood, obtained at baseline. Here the CDR3 DNA reads TGTGCCACCAGTGATCCGACTAGCGGGAGCTACGAGCAGTACTTC. Translated: CATSDPTSGSYEQYF.